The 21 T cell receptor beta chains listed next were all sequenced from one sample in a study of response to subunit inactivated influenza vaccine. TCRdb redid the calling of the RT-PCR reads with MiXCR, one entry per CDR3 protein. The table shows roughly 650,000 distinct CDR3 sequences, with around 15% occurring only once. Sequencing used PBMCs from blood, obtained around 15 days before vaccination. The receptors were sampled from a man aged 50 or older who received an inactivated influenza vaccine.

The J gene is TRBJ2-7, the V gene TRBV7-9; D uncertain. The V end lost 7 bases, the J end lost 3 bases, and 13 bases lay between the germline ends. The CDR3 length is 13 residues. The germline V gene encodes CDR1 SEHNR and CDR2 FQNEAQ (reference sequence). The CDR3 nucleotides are TGTGCCAGCACTTTAGGCCCTGGCTACGAGCAGTACTTC. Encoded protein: CASTLGPGYEQYF.

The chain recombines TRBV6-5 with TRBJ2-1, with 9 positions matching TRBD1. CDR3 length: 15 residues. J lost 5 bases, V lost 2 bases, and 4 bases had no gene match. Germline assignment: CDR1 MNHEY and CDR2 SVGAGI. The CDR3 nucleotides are TGTGCCAGCAGTTACGGGACAGGGAACGACAATGAGCAGTTCTTC. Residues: CASSYGTGNDNEQFF.

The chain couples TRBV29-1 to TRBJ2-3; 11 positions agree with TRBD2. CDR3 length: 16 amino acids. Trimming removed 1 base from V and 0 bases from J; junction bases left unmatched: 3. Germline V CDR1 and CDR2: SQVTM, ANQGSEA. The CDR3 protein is CSVEGSSGRSTDTQYF. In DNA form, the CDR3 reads TGCAGCGTTGAAGGGTCTAGCGGGAGGAGCACAGATACGCAGTATTTT.

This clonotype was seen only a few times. CDR3 DNA sequence: TGTGCCAGTGGACTACAAGAGACCCAGTACTTC. Translated: CASGLQETQYF. The chain has TRBV6-5 and TRBJ2-5, with D perhaps matching TRBD2 (6 bases). Between the trimmed V and J ends, which lost 9 bases and 2 bases, there was a span of 7 bases. The CDR3 runs 11 residues. Germline V gene sequence: CDR1 MNHEY, CDR2 SVGAGI.

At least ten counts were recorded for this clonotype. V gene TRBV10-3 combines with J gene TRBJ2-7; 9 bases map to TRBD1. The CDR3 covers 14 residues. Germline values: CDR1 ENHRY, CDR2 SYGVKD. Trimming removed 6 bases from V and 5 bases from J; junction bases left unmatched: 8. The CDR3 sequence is CAISTGTGKNEQYF. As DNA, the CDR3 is TGTGCCATCAGCACCGGGACAGGGAAGAACGAGCAGTACTTC.

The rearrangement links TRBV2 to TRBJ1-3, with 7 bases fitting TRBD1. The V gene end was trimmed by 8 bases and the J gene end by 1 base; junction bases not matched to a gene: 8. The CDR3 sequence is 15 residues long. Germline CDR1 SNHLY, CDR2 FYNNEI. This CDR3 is CASGGQAFSGNTIYF. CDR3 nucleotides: TGTGCCAGCGGAGGACAGGCTTTTTCTGGAAACACCATATATTTT.

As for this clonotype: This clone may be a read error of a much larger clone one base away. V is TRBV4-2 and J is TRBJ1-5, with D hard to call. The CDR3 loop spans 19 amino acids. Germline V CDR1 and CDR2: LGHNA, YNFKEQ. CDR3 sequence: CASRQGGSLVGLANQPQHF. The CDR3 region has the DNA TGTGCCAGCAGGCAAGGCGGGTCTCTAGTGGGGTTAGCCAATCAGCCCCAGCATTTT.

The CDR3 bases are TGTGCCAGCAGTTATAGACGGGCGAACACTGAAGCTTTCTTT. Translated: CASSYRRANTEAFF. This rearrangement joins TRBV12-3 or TRBV12-4 to TRBJ1-1; unclear D gene. The CDR3 sequence is 14 residues long. Between the trimmed V and J ends, which lost 4 bases and 1 base, there was a span of 10 bases.

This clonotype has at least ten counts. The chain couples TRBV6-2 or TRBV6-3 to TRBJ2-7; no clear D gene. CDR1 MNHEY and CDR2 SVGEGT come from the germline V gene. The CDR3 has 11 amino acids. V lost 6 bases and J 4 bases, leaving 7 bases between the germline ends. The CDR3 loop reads CASSQIYEQYF. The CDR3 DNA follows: TGTGCCAGCAGCCAGATATACGAGCAGTACTTC.

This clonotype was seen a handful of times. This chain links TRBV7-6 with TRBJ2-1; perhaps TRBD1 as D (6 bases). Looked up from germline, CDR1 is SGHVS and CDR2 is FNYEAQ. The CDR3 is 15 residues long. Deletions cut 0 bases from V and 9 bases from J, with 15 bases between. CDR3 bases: TGTGCCAGCAGCTTAGCGATCCGGCAGGGGAGTGAGCAGTTCTTC. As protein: CASSLAIRQGSEQFF.

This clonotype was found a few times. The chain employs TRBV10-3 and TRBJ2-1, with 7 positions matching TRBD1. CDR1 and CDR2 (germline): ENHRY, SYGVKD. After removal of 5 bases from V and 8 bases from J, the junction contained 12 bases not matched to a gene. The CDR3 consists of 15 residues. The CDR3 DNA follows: TGTGCCATCAGTTACCAGGGGGTTGTTAGTCATGAGCAGTTCTTC. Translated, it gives CAISYQGVVSHEQFF.

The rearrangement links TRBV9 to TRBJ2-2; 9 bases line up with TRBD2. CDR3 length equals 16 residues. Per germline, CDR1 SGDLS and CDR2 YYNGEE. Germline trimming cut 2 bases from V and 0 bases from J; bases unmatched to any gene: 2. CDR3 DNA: TGTGCCAGCAGCGTCTGGACTAGCGCGAACACCGGGGAGCTGTTTTTT. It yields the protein CASSVWTSANTGELFF.

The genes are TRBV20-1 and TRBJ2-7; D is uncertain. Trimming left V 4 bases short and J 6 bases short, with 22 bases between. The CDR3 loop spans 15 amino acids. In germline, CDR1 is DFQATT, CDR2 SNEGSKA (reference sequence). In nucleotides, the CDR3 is TGCAGTGCTAAGCCCCCGGAGCTCCCCCTGAGCGAGCAGTACTTC. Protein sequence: CSAKPPELPLSEQYF.

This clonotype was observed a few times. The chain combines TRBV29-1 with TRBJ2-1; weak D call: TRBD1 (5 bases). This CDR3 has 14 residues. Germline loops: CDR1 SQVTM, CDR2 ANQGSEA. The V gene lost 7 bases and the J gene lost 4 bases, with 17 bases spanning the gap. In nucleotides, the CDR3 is TGCAGCGGTGTTGGGGCAGGGTCATACAATGAGCAGTTCTTC. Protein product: CSGVGAGSYNEQFF.

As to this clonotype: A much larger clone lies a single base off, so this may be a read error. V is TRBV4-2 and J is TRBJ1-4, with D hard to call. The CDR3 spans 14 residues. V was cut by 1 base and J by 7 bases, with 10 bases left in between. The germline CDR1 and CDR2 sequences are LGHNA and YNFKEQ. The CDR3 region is CASSQVGLCEKLFF. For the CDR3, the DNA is TGTGCCAGCAGCCAAGTCGGTTTGTGTGAAAAACTGTTTTTT.

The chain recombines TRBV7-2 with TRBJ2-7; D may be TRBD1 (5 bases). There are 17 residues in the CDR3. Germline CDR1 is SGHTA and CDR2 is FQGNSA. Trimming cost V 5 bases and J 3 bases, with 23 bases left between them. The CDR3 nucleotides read TGTGCCAGCAGCCCGCTTGTTGGCGACAGATGGTTCTACGAGCAGTACTTC. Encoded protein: CASSPLVGDRWFYEQYF.

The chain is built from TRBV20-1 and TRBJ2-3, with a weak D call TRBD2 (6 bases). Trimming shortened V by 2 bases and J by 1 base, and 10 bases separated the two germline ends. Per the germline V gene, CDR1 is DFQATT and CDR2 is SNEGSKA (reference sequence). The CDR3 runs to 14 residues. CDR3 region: CSARSGDGTDTQYF. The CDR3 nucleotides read TGCAGTGCTAGATCGGGGGATGGCACAGATACGCAGTATTTT.

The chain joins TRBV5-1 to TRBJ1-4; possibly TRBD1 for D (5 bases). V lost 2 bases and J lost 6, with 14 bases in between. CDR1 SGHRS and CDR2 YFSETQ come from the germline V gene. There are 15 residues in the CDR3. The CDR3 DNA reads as TGCGCCAGCAGCTTTGGGGGACGGGATGATGAAAAACTGTTTTTT. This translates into CASSFGGRDDEKLFF.

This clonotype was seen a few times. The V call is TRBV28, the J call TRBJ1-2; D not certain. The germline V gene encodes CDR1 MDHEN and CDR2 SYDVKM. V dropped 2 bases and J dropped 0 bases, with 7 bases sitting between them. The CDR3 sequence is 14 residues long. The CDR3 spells CASSLNLPNYGYTF. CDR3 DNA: TGTGCCAGCAGTTTAAACCTCCCTAACTATGGCTACACCTTC.

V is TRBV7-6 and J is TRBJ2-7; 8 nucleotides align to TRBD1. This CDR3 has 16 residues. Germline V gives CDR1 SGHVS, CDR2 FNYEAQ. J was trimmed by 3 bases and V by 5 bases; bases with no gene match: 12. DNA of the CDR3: TGTGCCAGCAGCCCCTACCAAGGACAGGGAAACTACGAGCAGTACTTC. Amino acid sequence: CASSPYQGQGNYEQYF. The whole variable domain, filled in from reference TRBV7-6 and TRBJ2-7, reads GAGVSQSPRYKVTKRGQDVALRCDPISGHVSLYWYRQALGQGPEFLTYFNYEAQQDKSGLPNDRFSAERPEGSISTLTIQRTEQRDSAMYRCASSPYQGQGNYEQYFGPGTRLTVT.

The CDR3 bases are TGTGCCAGCAGCCGTCTTAGGTCCGGGGCGGGGGAGCAGTTCTTC. It translates to CASSRLRSGAGEQFF. V gene TRBV7-2 combines with J gene TRBJ2-1; possible D gene TRBD2, 6 bases. Between the trimmed V and J ends, which lost 5 bases and 10 bases, there was a span of 21 bases. Germline V lookup: CDR1 SGHTA, CDR2 FQGNSA. The CDR3 consists of 15 residues. Filled out from reference TRBV7-2 and TRBJ2-1, the complete variable domain reads GAGVSQSPSNKVTEKGKDVELRCDPISGHTALYWYRQSLGQGLEFLIYFQGNSAPDKSGLPSDRFSAERTGGSVSTLTIQRTQQEDSAVYLCASSRLRSGAGEQFFGPGTRLTVL.